Presented here are 32 T cell receptor beta chains from one specimen sequenced in a study of blood T cell repertoires in COVID-19. Here immunoSEQ multiplex PCR was the method, and the copy in TCRdb shows in-frame clones only, minus some. The sample lists around 250,000 clones; 90% were seen once. Sequenced material: peripheral blood. These receptors were taken from a woman aged 55-69 years with COVID-19, enrolled during active disease.

The chain links TRBV29-1 to TRBJ1-1; the D is unclear. V lost 7 bases and J 3 bases, leaving 9 bases between the germline ends. This CDR3 is built from 11 residues. Germline CDR1 SQVTM, CDR2 ANQGSEA. The CDR3 sequence: CSAELHTEAFF. The CDR3 DNA reads TGCAGCGCCGAGTTGCACACTGAAGCTTTCTTT.

This chain connects TRBV7-9 to TRBJ1-6; possible D gene TRBD1, 6 bases. This CDR3 comprises 14 residues. V dropped 5 bases and J dropped 4 bases, with 9 bases sitting between them. Germline CDR1 SEHNR, CDR2 FQNEAQ (reference sequence). The CDR3 DNA follows: TGTGCCAGCAGCCGCGACAGGTATAATTCACCCCTCCACTTT. Residues: CASSRDRYNSPLHF.

The CDR3 protein is CASSQPTWGDTEAFF. In DNA, the CDR3 is TGTGCCAGTAGCCAACCGACCTGGGGAGACACTGAAGCTTTCTTT. The chain combines TRBV19 with TRBJ1-1; D is undetermined. The V gene's germline CDR1 is LNHDA and CDR2 SQIVND (reference sequence). V was pared by 6 bases and J by 3 bases, with 17 bases between. The CDR3 extends over 15 amino acids.

This clone came up a few times. The J gene is TRBJ2-2, the V gene TRBV30, with a tentative D call TRBD1 (6 bases). With 8 bases removed from V and 6 bases from J, the gap between germline ends came to 13 bases. CDR3 length: 12 residues. Looked up from germline, CDR1 is GTSNPN and CDR2 is SVGIG (reference sequence). For the CDR3, the DNA is TGTGCCCTATACCGACAGGCCGGGGAGCTGTTTTTT. Translation gives CALYRQAGELFF.

The chain employs TRBV7-2 and TRBJ1-2, with 7 bases aligning to TRBD1. The CDR3 has 13 residues. Germline V gene data show CDR1 as SGHTA and CDR2 as FQGNSA. Trimming cost V 5 bases and J 8 bases; bases outside gene matches: 8. Here the CDR3 reads CASSRDSVGGYTF. Here the CDR3 DNA reads TGTGCCAGCAGCCGGGACAGTGTTGGAGGCTACACCTTC.

The chain is built from TRBV7-9 and TRBJ1-5; D possibly corresponds to TRBD1 (6 bases). CDR1 and CDR2 (germline): SEHNR, FQNEAQ (reference sequence). V lost 9 bases and J 3 bases, leaving 15 bases between the germline ends. This CDR3 contains 14 residues. CDR3 loop: CASNTGQINQPQHF. In DNA, the CDR3 is TGTGCCAGTAACACCGGACAGATCAATCAGCCCCAGCATTTT.

The chain uses TRBV6-1 and TRBJ1-1, with TRBD1 matching over 9 bases. Trimming at V came to 3 bases and at J to 5 bases, leaving 10 bases not matched to a gene. CDR3 length: 16 residues. Per germline, CDR1 MNHNS and CDR2 SASEGT. CDR3 DNA sequence: TGTGCCAGCAGTGACCGGACAGGGGCCTGGAGGACTGAAGCTTTCTTT. This sequence encodes CASSDRTGAWRTEAFF.

V and J are TRBV4-2 and TRBJ1-1; 7 nucleotides match TRBD1. The germline V gene has CDR1 LGHNA and CDR2 YNFKEQ. V lost 1 base to trimming and J lost 5 bases; unmatched junction nucleotides: 7. The CDR3 spans 15 residues. The CDR3 region has the DNA TGTGCCAGCAGCCAAGCGGGGACAGCTAGAACTGAAGCTTTCTTT. Translated: CASSQAGTARTEAFF.

The CDR3 region is CAVTGEYNTEAFF. CDR3 in DNA: TGTGCCGTGACAGGGGAATACAACACTGAAGCTTTCTTT. This chain uses TRBV10-3 with TRBJ1-1; 8 nucleotides agree with TRBD1. V shed 11 bases, J shed 2 bases, and the junction held 7 bases outside the gene matches. The germline V gene has CDR1 ENHRY and CDR2 SYGVKD. The CDR3 covers 13 residues.

CDR3 bases: TGTGCCAGCAGCCCACAGGATGGACTAGCGAGGCATGAGCAGTTCTTC. This sequence encodes CASSPQDGLARHEQFF. The J gene is TRBJ2-1, the V gene TRBV5-6; 9 bases agree with TRBD2. CDR1 is SGHDT and CDR2 is YYEEEE in the germline V gene. This CDR3 is 16 amino acids long. V lost 4 bases, J lost 8 bases, and 13 bases stayed unmatched. Full variable domain (outside the CDR3, taken from reference TRBV5-6 and TRBJ2-1): DAGVTQSPTHLIKTRGQQVTLRCSPKSGHDTVSWYQQALGQGPQFIFQYYEEEERQRGNFPDRFSGHQFPNYSSELNVNALLLGDSALYLCASSPQDGLARHEQFFGPGTRLTVL.

This chain connects TRBV5-6 to TRBJ1-6; D is perhaps TRBD1 (5 bases). CDR3 length equals 15 residues. Germline lookup yields CDR1 SGHDT and CDR2 YYEEEE. V dropped 1 base and J dropped 8 bases, with 13 bases sitting between them. CDR3 protein: CASSLLQGFDSPLHF. The CDR3 DNA sequence: TGTGCCAGCAGCTTGCTGCAGGGCTTCGATTCACCCCTCCACTTT.

V gene TRBV6-6 combines with J gene TRBJ1-5; 9 bases are shared with TRBD1. The CDR3 has 15 residues. In germline, CDR1 is MNHNY, CDR2 SVGAGI (reference sequence). The V segment lost 5 bases and the J segment 6 bases; nucleotides outside the gene matches: 8. Here the CDR3 reads CASSRQTGGSQPQHF. The CDR3 coding sequence is TGTGCCAGCAGTAGGCAGACAGGGGGAAGTCAGCCCCAGCATTTT.

The sample holds a few counts of this clone. V is TRBV12-5 and J is TRBJ2-1; D possibly corresponds to TRBD1 (6 bases). Per germline, CDR1 LGHNT and CDR2 FRNRAP. Trimming removed 0 bases from V and 4 bases from J, with 19 bases in between. The CDR3 sequence is 18 residues long. CDR3 DNA: TGTGCTAGTGGTTTGGTAGGGATAGGGTGGGGGCATTACAATGAGCAGTTCTTC. Its translation: CASGLVGIGWGHYNEQFF. The whole variable domain, remainder taken from reference TRBV12-5 and TRBJ2-1, is DARVTQTPRHKVTEMGQEVTMRCQPILGHNTVFWYRQTMMQGLELLAYFRNRAPLDDSGMPKDRFSAEMPDATLATLKIQPSEPRDSAVYFCASGLVGIGWGHYNEQFFGPGTRLTVL.

This clone turned up a few times. This chain links TRBV19 with TRBJ1-1, with 7 nucleotides matching TRBD1. Germline CDR1 is LNHDA and CDR2 is SQIVND (reference sequence). The CDR3 is 15 residues long. Unmatched junction bases numbered 16, after V lost 9 bases and J lost 6 bases. The CDR3: CASEAMTGFMAEAFF. CDR3 in DNA: TGTGCCAGCGAAGCGATGACAGGGTTTATGGCTGAAGCTTTCTTT.

V and J are TRBV5-1 and TRBJ2-7; a possible D gene is TRBD2 (5 bases). Trimming pared 0 bases from V and 4 bases from J, leaving 17 bases between. CDR3 size: 16 residues. From germline, CDR1 is SGHRS and CDR2 YFSETQ. CDR3: CASSLARGPRGYEQYF. As DNA, the CDR3 is TGCGCCAGCAGCTTGGCTCGTGGGCCCCGGGGATACGAGCAGTACTTC.

The chain is built from TRBV7-8 and TRBJ1-2; D perhaps matches TRBD1 (6 bases). CDR3 length equals 16 residues. V lost 1 base and J lost 5, with 17 bases in between. Germline V gene sequence: CDR1 SGHVS, CDR2 FQNEAQ. The CDR3 DNA is TGTGCCAGCAGCTTAGGATTGGGGGGGCAGGGTTATGGCTACACCTTC. Protein sequence: CASSLGLGGQGYGYTF.

The V and J genes are TRBV19 and TRBJ1-5; no clear D. This CDR3 spans 12 amino acids. Looked up from germline, CDR1 is LNHDA and CDR2 is SQIVND (reference sequence). The V gene lost 5 bases and the J gene lost 3 bases, with 5 bases spanning the gap. The CDR3 here is CASSSLNQPQHF. Written as DNA, the CDR3 is TGTGCCAGTAGTTCACTCAATCAGCCCCAGCATTTT.

The chain joins TRBV10-3 to TRBJ2-2, with TRBD1 matching over 8 bases. Germline assignment: CDR1 ENHRY and CDR2 SYGVKD. The CDR3 consists of 15 residues. V dropped 2 bases and J dropped 3; count of bases not matched to a gene: 2. The CDR3 DNA follows: TGTGCCATCAGTGAGCAGGGGGCGGACACCGGGGAGCTGTTTTTT. Translated: CAISEQGADTGELFF.

The chain's CDR3 is CASSVDGGTDTQYF. The CDR3, as DNA: TGTGCCAGCAGCGTAGACGGGGGCACAGATACGCAGTATTTT. This chain joins TRBV9 and TRBJ2-3; D might be TRBD2 (5 bases). The V and J ends lost 0 bases and 1 base respectively, with 6 bases between them. The CDR3 is 14 amino acids. Germline lookup yields CDR1 SGDLS and CDR2 YYNGEE.

The J gene is TRBJ1-1, the V gene TRBV11-2; D is ambiguous. The V end was cut by 0 bases, the J end by 1 base, with 6 bases between. Per the germline V gene, CDR1 is SGHAT and CDR2 is FQNNGV. The CDR3 covers 14 residues. The DNA for the CDR3 is TGTGCCAGCAGCTTAGATGGGAGGAACACTGAAGCTTTCTTT. Its protein product is CASSLDGRNTEAFF. Looking up the rest from reference TRBV11-2 and TRBJ1-1 gives the full variable domain: EAGVAQSPRYKIIEKRQSVAFWCNPISGHATLYWYQQILGQGPKLLIQFQNNGVVDDSQLPKDRFSAERLKGVDSTLKIQPAKLEDSAVYLCASSLDGRNTEAFFGQGTRLTVV.

V usage is TRBV11-3 and J usage is TRBJ2-3; tentatively, D is TRBD2 (7 bases). The CDR3 totals 14 residues. V lost 3 bases and J lost 6, with 13 bases in between. Germline CDR1 is SGHNT and CDR2 is YENEEA. CDR3 loop: CASSFSGGRDTQYF. The DNA for the CDR3 is TGTGCCAGCAGCTTCTCGGGGGGCAGGGATACGCAGTATTTT.

The rearrangement joins TRBV11-2 to TRBJ2-4; 7 positions agree with TRBD1. CDR1 and CDR2 from the germline V gene are SGHAT and FQNNGV. The CDR3 sequence is 16 residues long. Trimming at V came to 6 bases and at J to 0 bases, leaving 8 bases not matched to a gene. The CDR3 DNA is TGTGCCAGCAGAGAGACAGGGATACTAGCCAAAAACATTCAGTACTTC. This translates into CASRETGILAKNIQYF.

V is TRBV21-1 and J is TRBJ2-7; no check of the table's D call, TRBD1, against the DNA was made. TRBV21-1 is a recognized pseudogene. This CDR3 has 20 residues. DNA for the CDR3: TGTGCCAGCAGCCTGAGATCCGGGACAGCGGTACCCCGGATCTCCTACGAGCAGTACTTC. Protein: CASSLRSGTAVPRISYEQYF.

The rearrangement joins TRBV7-2 to TRBJ2-7; possibly TRBD2 for D (5 bases). Between the trimmed V and J ends, which lost 6 bases and 5 bases, there was a span of 11 bases. Per the germline V gene, CDR1 is SGHTA and CDR2 is FQGNSA. The CDR3 runs to 12 residues. DNA of the CDR3: TGTGCCAGCAGTTCCACTAGGAACGAGCAGTACTTC. As protein: CASSSTRNEQYF.

The genes are TRBV27 and TRBJ2-6; 8 bases map to TRBD1. CDR1 is MNHEY, CDR2 SMNVEV, per germline (reference sequence). Losses at the gene ends were 6 bases for V and 6 bases for J; bases not matched to a gene: 7. The CDR3 covers 15 residues. The CDR3 protein is CASSLGQGAANVLTF. The CDR3 nucleotides are TGTGCCAGCAGCTTAGGACAGGGCGCGGCCAACGTCCTGACTTTC.

This clone has just a few counts. The chain employs TRBV5-1 and TRBJ2-1; 8 bases are a match to TRBD2. The V and J ends lost 7 bases and 0 bases, in that order; junction bases with no gene match: 6. This CDR3 comprises 15 residues. Germline V gene data show CDR1 as SGHRS and CDR2 as YFSETQ. The CDR3: CASWSGGSSYNEQFF. CDR3 nucleotide sequence: TGCGCCAGCTGGAGCGGGGGAAGCTCCTACAATGAGCAGTTCTTC.

The chain's CDR3 is CASSQDPSLLRELFF. CDR3 sequence (DNA): TGTGCCAGCAGCCAAGATCCCTCCCTCCTCCGGGAGCTGTTTTTT. This chain connects TRBV3-1 (or the pseudogene TRBV3-2) to TRBJ2-2; D uncertain. The germline V gene encodes CDR1 LGHDT and CDR2 YNNKEL (reference sequence). This CDR3 region has 15 residues. Trimming removed 0 bases at V and 9 bases at J, with 14 bases between.

The chain combines TRBV18 with TRBJ1-4; the D is unclear. The CDR3 has 13 amino acids. Germline V gene lookup returns CDR1 KGHSH and CDR2 LQKENI. V lost 2 bases, J lost 3 bases, and 4 bases lay in between. The CDR3 reads CASSPSANEKLFF. CDR3 DNA sequence: TGTGCCAGCTCACCATCCGCTAATGAAAAACTGTTTTTT.

V usage is TRBV28 and J usage is TRBJ1-5, with 7 bases aligning to TRBD1. This CDR3 is built from 14 residues. V shed 5 bases, J shed 6 bases, and the junction held 7 bases outside the gene matches. CDR1 is MDHEN and CDR2 is SYDVKM in the germline V gene. The CDR3 protein is CASSQGGTAQPQHF. CDR3 DNA: TGTGCCAGCAGTCAAGGAGGGACAGCTCAGCCCCAGCATTTT.

V usage is TRBV7-8 and J usage is TRBJ1-6, with 7 nucleotides matching TRBD1. The CDR3 runs 18 residues. Germline values: CDR1 SGHVS, CDR2 FQNEAQ. With 5 bases clipped from V and 10 bases from J, the junction kept 20 bases outside the gene matches. The DNA for the CDR3 is TGTGCCAGCAGCCCAACCGACAGGGTGGCGGTTGGAAACTCACCCCTCCACTTT. Encoded protein: CASSPTDRVAVGNSPLHF.

Only a few counts were recorded for this clone. The chain links TRBV7-6 to TRBJ1-6, with D possibly being TRBD1 (6 bases). Germline CDR1 is SGHVS and CDR2 is FNYEAQ. Trimming removed 5 bases from V and 5 bases from J, with 13 bases in between. The CDR3 has 15 amino acids. The CDR3 loop reads CASSITGQNNSPLHF. The CDR3 DNA follows: TGTGCCAGCAGCATCACGGGACAAAATAATTCACCCCTCCACTTT.

V is TRBV10-3 and J is TRBJ2-5; a possible D gene is TRBD1 (5 bases). CDR1 is ENHRY and CDR2 is SYGVKD in the germline V gene. This CDR3 comprises 17 residues. Between the trimmed V and J ends, which lost 3 bases and 7 bases, there was a span of 24 bases. The CDR3 nucleotides are TGTGCCATCAGTGATGGGCTGCCAGGGATGAGTCGGGCGACCCAGTACTTC. As protein: CAISDGLPGMSRATQYF.